This entry is about one TCR beta chain. Its specificity is not known. CD45RO/CCR7/CD25/CD127/CD95/CD27 separated CD4+ naive, central memory, regulatory and stem cell-like memory cells by sorting. This sample is drawn from a study of beta chain features in type 1 diabetes. Isolated RNA was reverse transcribed in full, so expressed TCRB transcripts were sequenced. The method was immunoSEQ multiplex PCR; TCRdb's version includes in-frame clones alone and lacks a portion of them. The sample yields about 140,000 clones, about 7% seen once. Study-wide results and limits: Across all four CD4+ subsets, people with type 1 diabetes showed modestly shorter TCRB CDR3s. It was possible that PCR favored shorter templates, equally so in patients and controls. Reads derived from cDNA could over-represent cells showing high TCR expression.

The germline CDR1 and CDR2 sequences are SGDLS and YYNGEE. This CDR3 is built from 16 residues. With V trimmed by 2 bases and J by 5 bases, 7 bases remained unmatched. The sequencing input was central memory CD4+ T cells from blood. The clonotype comes from a young woman in good health. The chain is built from TRBV9 and TRBJ2-1; 10 bases match TRBD1. The CDR3: CASSVAGTGVNNEQFF. CDR3 sequence (DNA): TGTGCCAGCAGCGTCGCCGGGACAGGGGTTAACAATGAGCAGTTCTTC.